This TCR beta chain was documented in a study of blood T cells in healthy people across ages. Study-level findings and limits: Long-lived donors carried more naive CD4+ cells and greater diversity than aged donors.

Next came a second PCR, run for about 6 to 11 cycles, which used a sample-barcoded 5' primer along with a J-beta primer mix. TCRdb redid the calling of the 5' RACE reads with MiXCR, one entry per CDR3 protein. This table has approximately 940,000 distinct CDR3 sequences, approximately 49% appearing once. Remarks on this clonotype: The antigen remains undetermined.

The CDR3 consists of 15 residues. CDR1 is LGHNA, CDR2 YSLEER, per germline. The sequence was collected from a man aged 30 to 39 in good health. J is TRBJ2-4 and V is TRBV4-3; TRBD1 might be the D (5 bases). The J call could be wrong; TRBJ2-7 is a better fit for the DNA end. The sample taken for sequencing was blood. This chain's CDR3 is CASSQGRGSSVEQYF. The CDR3 nucleotides read TGCGCCAGCAGCCAAGGTAGGGGAAGCAGTGTCGAGCAGTACTTC.